This T cell receptor beta chain is drawn from a study of blood T cell repertoires in COVID-19 (TCRdb year 2020). For the study in its entirety: Collaborator samples came from the United States, Italy and Spain and covered acute and convalescent phases of COVID-19. The prospective study material was composed of cDNA or gDNA derived from T cells, B-cell-depleted T cells, or PBMCs. The dataset comprised deeply sampled blood TCRbeta repertoires from subjects exposed to, actively infected with, or recovered from COVID-19. The repertoires were released in a freely available public database intended as a resource for research on the immune response to SARS-CoV-2. The samples were drawn from two sources: the first 160 participants of the ongoing ImmuneRACE study, and 1,200 or so subjects contributed by 6 global collaborators. The sample metadata nearly always contained a de-identified subject ID, COVID-19 status, age in years and sex. Where available, HLA class I and class II types were obtained from metadata supplied by the sample provider rather than from assay-based typing. On the study overall, not on this receptor specifically: Clinical and demographic metadata were provided uncurated, with the amount varying by source and participant.

Concerning this clone: No antigen is known for it. No much larger clonotype is one base removed from it; base qualities were not supplied.

Taken from the germline V gene, the CDR1 and CDR2 loops are KGHSH and LQKENI. V lost 6 bases and J lost 1 base; the stretch between them is 10 bases long. Its CDR3 holds 13 amino acids, cysteine through phenylalanine. The kept DNA is CDR3 alone, 39 bases in frame from the first base. Each collaborating institution followed its own protocols to collect whole blood in K2EDTA tubes. Collaborator samples were shipped for TCRbeta analysis as frozen whole blood, isolated PBMCs, or DNA extracted from either sample type. The immunoSEQ Assay, a bias-controlled multiplex PCR, was used to amplify TCRbeta CDR3 regions from genomic DNA. As for how the authors treated the data: The number of nucleated cells in each sample was estimated by amplification of reference gene primers within the assay. Sequence reads were collapsed and filtered to measure the absolute abundance of every unique TCRbeta CDR3 rearrangement. For each sample, productive Simpson clonality was calculated as the square root of Simpson's diversity index over productive rearrangements. TCRdb took over this immuneACCESS table, retaining in-frame rearrangements with V and J assigned. Such tables are incomplete; in checked studies, under half of the missing clones stem from an unresolved V gene, and the remainder is unexplained. V and J calls and clone size follow that table, whereas D and trimming were derived from the DNA. In all, the sample holds 55,000 to 75,000 clones, and about 90% of those were seen once. 8% to 10% of the sample is in the top ten clones.

The sequence links TRBV18 to TRBJ2-7; a weak D assignment points to TRBD2 (5 bases agree). This clonotype originated in a human donor in a cohort sampled during active COVID-19. The sample comprised peripheral blood. The CDR3 region: CASSVGLSYEQYF. The nucleotides read TGTGCCAGCTCTGTAGGACTTTCCTACGAGCAGTACTTC.